This T cell receptor (beta chain) came from a study of OX40 agonist ivuxolimab in advanced cancers. For the study at large: The patients got ivuxolimab, which is an agonistic anti-OX40 (CD134) antibody. Past anti-PD-1, anti-PD-L1 or anti-CTLA-4 therapy was accepted, and 40% had received some.

Study-level findings and limits: Clonal expansion by week 6 occurred in CD4+ and CD8+ blood T cells (at 0.1 to 3.0 mg/kg). Nonresponders, in some cases, also had low normalized T-cell clonal expansion.

The CDR3 extends over 16 amino acids. Germline V lookup: CDR1 KGHSH, CDR2 LQKENI. Trimming cost V 0 bases and J 3 bases; bases outside gene matches: 2. For this clone: Its specificity is unknown.

Only in-frame clones appear in the TCRdb table, and some are missing; sequencing was by immunoSEQ multiplex PCR. The sample lists approximately 65,000 clones, about 82% occurring once. The receptor's source is an adult with an advanced solid tumor such as melanoma, head and neck, liver or kidney cancer. The material was CD4+ or CD8+ T cells sorted from blood, obtained in a trial of the OX40 agonist ivuxolimab. This chain uses TRBV18 with TRBJ1-2, with TRBD1 matching over 12 bases. The CDR3 DNA reads as TGTGCCAGCTCACCACCGGGACAGGGGGCGGACTATGGCTACACCTTC. Translation gives CASSPPGQGADYGYTF.